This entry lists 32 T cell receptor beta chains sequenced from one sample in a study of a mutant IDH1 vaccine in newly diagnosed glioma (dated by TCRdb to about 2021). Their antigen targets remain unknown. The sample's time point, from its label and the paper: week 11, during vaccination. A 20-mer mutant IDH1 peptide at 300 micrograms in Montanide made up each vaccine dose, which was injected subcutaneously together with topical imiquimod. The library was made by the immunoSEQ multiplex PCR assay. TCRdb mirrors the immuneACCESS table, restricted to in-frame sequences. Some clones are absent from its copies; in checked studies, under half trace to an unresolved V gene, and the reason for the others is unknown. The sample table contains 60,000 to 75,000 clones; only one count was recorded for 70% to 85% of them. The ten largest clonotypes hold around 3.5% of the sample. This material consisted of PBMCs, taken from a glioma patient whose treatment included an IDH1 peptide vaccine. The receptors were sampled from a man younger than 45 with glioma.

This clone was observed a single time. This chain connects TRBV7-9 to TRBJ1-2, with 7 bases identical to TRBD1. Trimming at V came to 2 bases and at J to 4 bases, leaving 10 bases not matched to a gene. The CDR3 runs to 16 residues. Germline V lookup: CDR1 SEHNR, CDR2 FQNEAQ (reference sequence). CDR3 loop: CASSLLLTGKGYGYTF. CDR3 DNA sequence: TGTGCCAGCAGCTTACTACTGACAGGGAAGGGCTATGGCTACACCTTC.

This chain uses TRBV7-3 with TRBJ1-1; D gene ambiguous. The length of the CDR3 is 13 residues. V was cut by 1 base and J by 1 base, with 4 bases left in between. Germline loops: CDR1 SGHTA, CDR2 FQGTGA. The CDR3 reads CASSLRQNTEAFF. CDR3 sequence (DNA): TGTGCCAGCAGCTTAAGACAGAACACTGAAGCTTTCTTT. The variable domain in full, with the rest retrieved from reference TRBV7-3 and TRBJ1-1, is GAGVSQTPSNKVTEKGKYVELRCDPISGHTALYWYRQSLGQGPEFLIYFQGTGAADDSGLPNDRFFAVRPEGSVSTLKIQRTERGDSAVYLCASSLRQNTEAFFGQGTRLTVV.

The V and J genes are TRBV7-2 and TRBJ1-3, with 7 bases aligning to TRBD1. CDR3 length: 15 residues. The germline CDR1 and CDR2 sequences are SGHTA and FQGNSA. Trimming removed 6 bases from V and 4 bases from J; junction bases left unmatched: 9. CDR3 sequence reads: CASSRQGGTGNTIYF. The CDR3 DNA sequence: TGTGCCAGCAGTCGACAGGGAGGCACGGGAAACACCATATATTTT.

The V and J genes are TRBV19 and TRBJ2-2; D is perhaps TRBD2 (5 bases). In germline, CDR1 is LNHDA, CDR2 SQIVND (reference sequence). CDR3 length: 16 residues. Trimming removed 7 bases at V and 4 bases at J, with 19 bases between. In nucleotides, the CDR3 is TGTGCCAGTAACACCGGGATCACTCACGGCACCGGGGAGCTGTTTTTT. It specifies CASNTGITHGTGELFF.

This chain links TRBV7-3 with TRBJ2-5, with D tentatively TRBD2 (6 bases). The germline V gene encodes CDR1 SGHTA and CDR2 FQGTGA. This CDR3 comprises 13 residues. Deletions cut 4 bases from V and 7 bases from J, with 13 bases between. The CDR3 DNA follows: TGTGCCAGCAGCTCGGGACTTCTTGGGACCCAGTACTTC. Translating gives CASSSGLLGTQYF.

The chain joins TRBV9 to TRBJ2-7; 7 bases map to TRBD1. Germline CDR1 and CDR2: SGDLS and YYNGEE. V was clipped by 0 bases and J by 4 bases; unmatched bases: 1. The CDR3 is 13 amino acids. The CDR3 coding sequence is TGTGCCAGCAGCGTAGCACAGGGGTACGAGCAGTACTTC. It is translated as CASSVAQGYEQYF.

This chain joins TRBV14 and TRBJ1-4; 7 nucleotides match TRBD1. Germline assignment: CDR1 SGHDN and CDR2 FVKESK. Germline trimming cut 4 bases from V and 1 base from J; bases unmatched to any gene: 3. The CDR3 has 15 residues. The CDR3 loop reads CASSRRQGTNEKLFF. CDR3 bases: TGTGCCAGCAGCCGCCGACAGGGAACTAATGAAAAACTGTTTTTT.

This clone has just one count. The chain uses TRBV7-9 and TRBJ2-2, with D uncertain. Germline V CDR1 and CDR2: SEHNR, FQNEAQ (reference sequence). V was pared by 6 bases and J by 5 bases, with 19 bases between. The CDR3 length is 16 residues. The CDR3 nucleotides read TGTGCCAGCAGTTCCCCTCCGGGCCCCGAGACCGGGGAGCTGTTTTTT. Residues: CASSSPPGPETGELFF.

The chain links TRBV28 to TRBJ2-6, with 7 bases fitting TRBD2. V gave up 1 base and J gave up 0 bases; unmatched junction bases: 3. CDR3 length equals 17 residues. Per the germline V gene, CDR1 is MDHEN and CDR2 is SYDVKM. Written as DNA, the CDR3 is TGTGCCAGCAGTTTATCCGGGACTACCTCTGGGGCCAACGTCCTGACTTTC. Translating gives CASSLSGTTSGANVLTF.

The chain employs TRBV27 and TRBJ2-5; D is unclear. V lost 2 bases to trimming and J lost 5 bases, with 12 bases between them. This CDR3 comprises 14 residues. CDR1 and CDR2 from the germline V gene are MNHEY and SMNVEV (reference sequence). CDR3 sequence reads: CASSLARSEETQYF. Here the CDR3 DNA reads TGTGCCAGCAGTTTAGCCAGAAGCGAGGAGACCCAGTACTTC.

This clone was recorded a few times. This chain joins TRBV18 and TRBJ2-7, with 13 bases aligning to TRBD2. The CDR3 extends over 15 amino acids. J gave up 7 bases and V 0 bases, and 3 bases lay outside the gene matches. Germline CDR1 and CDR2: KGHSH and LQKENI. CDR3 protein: CASSPPGLAGWEQYF. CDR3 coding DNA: TGTGCCAGCTCACCACCGGGACTAGCGGGGTGGGAGCAGTACTTC. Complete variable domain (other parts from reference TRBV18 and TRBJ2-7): NAGVMQNPRHLVRRRGQEARLRCSPMKGHSHVYWYRQLPEEGLKFMVYLQKENIIDESGMPKERFSAEFPKEGPSILRIQQVVRGDSAAYFCASSPPGLAGWEQYFGPGTRLTVT.

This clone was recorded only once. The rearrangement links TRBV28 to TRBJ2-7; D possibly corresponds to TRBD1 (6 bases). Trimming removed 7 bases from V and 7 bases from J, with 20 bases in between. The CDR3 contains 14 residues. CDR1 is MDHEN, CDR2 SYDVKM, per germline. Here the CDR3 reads CASTKQAGAWEQYF. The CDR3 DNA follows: TGTGCCAGCACCAAACAAGCAGGGGCGTGGGAGCAGTACTTC.

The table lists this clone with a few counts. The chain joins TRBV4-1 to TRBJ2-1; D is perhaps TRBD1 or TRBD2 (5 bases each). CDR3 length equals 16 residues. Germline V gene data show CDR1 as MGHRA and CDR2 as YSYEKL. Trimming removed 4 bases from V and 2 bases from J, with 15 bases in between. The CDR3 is CASSPQVLGAYNEQFF. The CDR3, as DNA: TGCGCCAGCAGCCCTCAGGTCTTGGGGGCCTACAATGAGCAGTTCTTC.

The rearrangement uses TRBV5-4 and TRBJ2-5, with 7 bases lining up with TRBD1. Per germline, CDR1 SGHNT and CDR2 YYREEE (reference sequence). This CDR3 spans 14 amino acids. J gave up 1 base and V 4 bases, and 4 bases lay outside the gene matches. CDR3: CASSRTGVQETQYF. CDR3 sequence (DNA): TGTGCCAGCAGCCGAACAGGGGTCCAAGAGACCCAGTACTTC.

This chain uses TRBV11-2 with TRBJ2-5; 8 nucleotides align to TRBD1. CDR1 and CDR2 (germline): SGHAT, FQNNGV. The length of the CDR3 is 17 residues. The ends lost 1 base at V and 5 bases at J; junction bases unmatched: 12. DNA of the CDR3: TGTGCCAGCAGCTTAGTGCACCGGGCGCAGGGGGCTGAGACCCAGTACTTC. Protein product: CASSLVHRAQGAETQYF. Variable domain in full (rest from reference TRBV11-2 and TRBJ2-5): EAGVAQSPRYKIIEKRQSVAFWCNPISGHATLYWYQQILGQGPKLLIQFQNNGVVDDSQLPKDRFSAERLKGVDSTLKIQPAKLEDSAVYLCASSLVHRAQGAETQYFGPGTRLLVL.

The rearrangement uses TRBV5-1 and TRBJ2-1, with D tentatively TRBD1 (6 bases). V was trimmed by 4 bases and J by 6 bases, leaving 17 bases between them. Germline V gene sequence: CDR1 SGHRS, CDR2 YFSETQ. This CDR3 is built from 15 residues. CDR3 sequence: CASSAGTPVINEQFF. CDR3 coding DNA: TGCGCCAGCAGCGCCGGGACACCCGTTATCAATGAGCAGTTCTTC.

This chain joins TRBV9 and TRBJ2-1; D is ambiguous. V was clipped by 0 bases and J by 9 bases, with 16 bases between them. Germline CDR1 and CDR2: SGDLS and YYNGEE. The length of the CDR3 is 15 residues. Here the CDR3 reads CASSVEPATYGEQFF. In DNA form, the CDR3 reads TGTGCCAGCAGCGTAGAACCAGCCACCTACGGTGAGCAGTTCTTC.

The CDR3 DNA reads as TGTGCCAGCAGTTACTCCGGGACTAGCCGCAATGAGCAGTTCTTC. This sequence encodes CASSYSGTSRNEQFF. This chain uses TRBV6-6 with TRBJ2-1; 9 bases fit TRBD2. The CDR3 loop spans 15 amino acids. In germline, CDR1 is MNHNY, CDR2 SVGAGI (reference sequence). The trim removed 0 bases at V and 6 bases at J, leaving 3 bases unmatched.

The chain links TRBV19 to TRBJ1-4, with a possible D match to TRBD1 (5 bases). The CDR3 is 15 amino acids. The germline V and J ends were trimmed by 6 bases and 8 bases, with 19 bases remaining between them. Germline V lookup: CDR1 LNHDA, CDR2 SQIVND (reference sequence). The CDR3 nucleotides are TGTGCCAGTAGCCGGACCGGGACGGAGGGGGAAAAACTGTTTTTT. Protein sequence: CASSRTGTEGEKLFF.

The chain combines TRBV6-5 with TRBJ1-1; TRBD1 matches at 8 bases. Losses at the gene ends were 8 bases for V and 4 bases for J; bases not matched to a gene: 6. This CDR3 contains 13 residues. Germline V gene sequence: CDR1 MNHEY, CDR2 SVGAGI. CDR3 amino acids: CASRRTGSTEAFF. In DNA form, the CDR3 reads TGTGCCAGCCGTCGGACAGGGTCCACTGAAGCTTTCTTT.

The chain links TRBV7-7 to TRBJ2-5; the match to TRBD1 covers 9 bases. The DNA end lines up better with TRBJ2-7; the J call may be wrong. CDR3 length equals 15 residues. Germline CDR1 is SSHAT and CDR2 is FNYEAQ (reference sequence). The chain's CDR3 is CASSPGTGPSYEQYF. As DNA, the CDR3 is TGTGCCAGCAGCCCCGGGACAGGGCCTTCCTACGAGCAGTACTTC.

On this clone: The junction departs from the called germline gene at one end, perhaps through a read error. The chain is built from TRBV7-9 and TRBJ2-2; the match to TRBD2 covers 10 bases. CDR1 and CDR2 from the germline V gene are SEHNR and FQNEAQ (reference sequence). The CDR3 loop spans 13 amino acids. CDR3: CASSLAGAGELFF. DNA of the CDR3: TGTGCCAGCAGCCTAGCGGGGGCCGGGGAGCTGTTTTTT.

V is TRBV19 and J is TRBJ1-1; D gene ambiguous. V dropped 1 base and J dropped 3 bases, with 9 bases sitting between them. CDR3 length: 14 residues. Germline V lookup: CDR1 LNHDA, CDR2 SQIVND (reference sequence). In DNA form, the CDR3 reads TGTGCCAGTAGTATAGTCGAGGGTCACACTGAAGCTTTCTTT. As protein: CASSIVEGHTEAFF.

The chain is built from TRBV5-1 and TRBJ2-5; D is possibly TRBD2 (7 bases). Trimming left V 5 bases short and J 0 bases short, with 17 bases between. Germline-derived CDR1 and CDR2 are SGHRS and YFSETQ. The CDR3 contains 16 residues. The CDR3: CASSSRGGLYQETQYF. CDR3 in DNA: TGCGCCAGCAGTTCAAGGGGGGGACTTTACCAAGAGACCCAGTACTTC.

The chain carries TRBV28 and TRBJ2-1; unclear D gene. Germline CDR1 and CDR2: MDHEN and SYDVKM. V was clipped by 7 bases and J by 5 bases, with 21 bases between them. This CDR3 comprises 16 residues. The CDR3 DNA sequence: TGTGCCAGCACCCTCCAAATGGGATCCCTCGACAATGAGCAGTTCTTC. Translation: CASTLQMGSLDNEQFF.

CDR3 sequence reads: CAWSSDRGFQWPQHF. In DNA form, the CDR3 reads TGTGCCTGGAGTTCGGACAGGGGTTTTCAATGGCCCCAGCATTTT. The chain links TRBV30 to TRBJ1-5, with 9 bases lining up with TRBD1. Germline loops: CDR1 GTSNPN, CDR2 SVGIG (reference sequence). J was trimmed by 9 bases and V by 2 bases; bases with no gene match: 11. This CDR3 is 15 amino acids long.

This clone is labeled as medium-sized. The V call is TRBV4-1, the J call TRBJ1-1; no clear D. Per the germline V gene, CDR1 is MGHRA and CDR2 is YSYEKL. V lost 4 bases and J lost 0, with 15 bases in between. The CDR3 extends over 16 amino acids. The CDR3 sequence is CASSPIGRNMNTEAFF. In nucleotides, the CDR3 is TGCGCCAGCAGCCCCATTGGGAGGAACATGAACACTGAAGCTTTCTTT.

The DNA of the CDR3 is TGTGCCAGTAGCCCTACTTTAGGGGGGGGAGGCGAGACCCAGTACTTC. Translating gives CASSPTLGGGGETQYF. The chain carries TRBV19 and TRBJ2-5; possibly TRBD2 for D (7 bases). V was pared by 6 bases and J by 5 bases, with 22 bases between. Looked up from germline, CDR1 is LNHDA and CDR2 is SQIVND (reference sequence). The CDR3 contains 16 residues.

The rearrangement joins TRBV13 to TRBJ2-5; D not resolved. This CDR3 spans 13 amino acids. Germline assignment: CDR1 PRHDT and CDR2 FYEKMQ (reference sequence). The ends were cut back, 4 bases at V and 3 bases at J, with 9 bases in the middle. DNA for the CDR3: TGTGCCAGCAGCTATCGACTTGAAGAGACCCAGTACTTC. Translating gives CASSYRLEETQYF.

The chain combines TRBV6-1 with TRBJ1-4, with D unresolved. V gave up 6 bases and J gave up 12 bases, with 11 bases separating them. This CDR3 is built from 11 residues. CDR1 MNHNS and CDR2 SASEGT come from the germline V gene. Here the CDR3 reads CASSVGRQLFF. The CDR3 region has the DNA TGTGCCAGCAGCGTCGGCCGGCAACTGTTTTTT.

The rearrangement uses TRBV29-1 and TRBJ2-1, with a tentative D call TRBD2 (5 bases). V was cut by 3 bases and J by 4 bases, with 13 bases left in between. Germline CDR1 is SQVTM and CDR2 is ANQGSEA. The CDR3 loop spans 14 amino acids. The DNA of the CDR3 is TGCAGCGTTGAGTTCCGGGAATCATACAATGAGCAGTTCTTC. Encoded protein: CSVEFRESYNEQFF.

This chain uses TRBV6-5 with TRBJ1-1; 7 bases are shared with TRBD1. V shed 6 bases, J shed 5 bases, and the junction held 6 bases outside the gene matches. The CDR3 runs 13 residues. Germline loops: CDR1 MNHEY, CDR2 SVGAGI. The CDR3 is CASRPGQRTEAFF. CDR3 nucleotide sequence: TGTGCCAGCAGACCGGGACAGCGGACTGAAGCTTTCTTT.